The clone carrying this TCR beta chain was seen ten or more times. Its matching antigen is unknown. The CDR3 is made up of 12 amino acids. Germline V lookup: CDR1 SQVTM, CDR2 ANQGSEA. V was pared by 4 bases and J by 3 bases, with 10 bases between. These data belong to a study of T-cell memory formation after mild COVID-19. At the level of the study: There were largely donor-specific TCR clusters.

Broader study findings: Detection of some responders pre-infection suggested pre-existing cross-reactive memory T cells participated.

5'RACE with constant-segment primers yielded barcoded, UMI-tagged TCR alpha and TCR beta cDNA libraries. TCRdb reprocessed the 5' RACE reads via MiXCR and lists one record per CDR3 protein. The table lists approximately 300,000 distinct CDR3 sequences, approximately 16% of them singletons. This clonotype was sampled from a man younger than 30 who had mild COVID-19 (a few samples of this study predate the infection). Cell type and time point are not known. Input material: PBMCs or a T cell subset sorted from them (not recorded which). V usage is TRBV29-1 and J usage is TRBJ2-7; D may be TRBD1 (6 bases). The CDR3 loop is CSVAGTSYEQYF. CDR3 bases: TGCAGCGTTGCCGGGACAAGCTACGAGCAGTACTTC.